The sequence of this T cell receptor beta chain was determined in a study of post-analysis software for immune sequencing data. Study in general: Courses of disease covered relapsing-remitting, secondary progressive and progressive-relapsing multiple sclerosis.

Details on this clonotype: Its antigen is not known.

cDNA libraries of TCR beta carried unique molecular identifiers. Via MiXCR, TCRdb re-called the PCR reads, giving one row per CDR3 protein. The sample holds hundreds of thousands of distinct CDR3 sequences; less than 35% are singletons and the top ten take roughly 0.53%. The junction had 9 bases not matched to a gene; V was cut back by 0 bases and J by 11 bases. The CDR3 length is 14 residues. The germline gives CDR1 SGHAT, CDR2 FQNNGV. Study-level results: With TRBV5-6, TRBV5-1 and TRBV20-1 included, about five TRBV segments were more frequent in patients than in controls. Clustering by F measure revealed strong co-clustering among samples prepared together in one batch.

This rearrangement joins TRBV11-2 to TRBJ2-5, with 7 bases fitting TRBD2. The source is a girl aged 5 to 17 with multiple sclerosis. Sequenced material: blood. The CDR3 region has the DNA TGTGCCAGCAGCTTAGATCGGGGGGTAAATGAGCAGTACTTC. Translating it yields CASSLDRGVNEQYF.